The text below deals with one T cell receptor (beta chain). The data belong to a study of T cell changes during pregnancy in multiple sclerosis. Sequencing was performed with immunoSEQ multiplex PCR; in TCRdb, only in-frame clones are kept and a portion is missing. The sample holds 90,000 to 130,000 clones, 90% to 95% seen once. The CDR3 loop spans 18 amino acids. Trimming pared 5 bases from V and 4 bases from J, leaving 23 bases between. CDR1 is MDHEN and CDR2 is SYDVKM in the germline V gene. The specimen comprised peripheral blood, sampled in the third trimester of pregnancy. The sequence came from a female donor with multiple sclerosis, enrolled in a pregnancy study. This chain uses TRBV28 with TRBJ2-2; D is perhaps TRBD1 (6 bases). The CDR3, as DNA: TGTGCCAGCAGTCGTACCAAAGAGGGCAGGGGTGGCACCGGGGAGCTGTTTTTT. It is translated as CASSRTKEGRGGTGELFF.